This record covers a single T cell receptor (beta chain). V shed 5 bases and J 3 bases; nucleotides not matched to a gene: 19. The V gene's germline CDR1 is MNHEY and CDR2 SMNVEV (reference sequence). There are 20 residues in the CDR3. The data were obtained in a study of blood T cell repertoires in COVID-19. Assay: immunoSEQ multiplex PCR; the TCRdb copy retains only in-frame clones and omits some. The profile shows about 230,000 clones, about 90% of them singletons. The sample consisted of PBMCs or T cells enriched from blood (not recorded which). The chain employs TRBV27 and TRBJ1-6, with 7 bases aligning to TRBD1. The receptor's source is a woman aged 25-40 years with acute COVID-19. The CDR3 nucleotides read TGTGCCAGCAGTCATTTTGGGCTTAACGCCGGACAGGACTATAATTCACCCCTCCACTTT. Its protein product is CASSHFGLNAGQDYNSPLHF.